A single sample is the source of the 9 T cell receptor beta chains below, sequenced in a study of PD-1 blockade in mismatch repair-deficient tumors. Some clones are missing from TCRdb's copy, which holds only in-frame ones; the method was immunoSEQ multiplex PCR. The table shows 120,000 or so clones, with 86% occurring only once. The source was peripheral blood, collected 44 weeks after starting pembrolizumab. The receptors stem from an adult with mismatch repair-deficient cancer.

The chain recombines TRBV7-6 with TRBJ2-1; TRBD2 matches 8 bases. Germline CDR1 is SGHVS and CDR2 is FNYEAQ. V shed 5 bases, J shed 5 bases, and the junction held 17 bases outside the gene matches. The CDR3 totals 18 residues. The CDR3 DNA reads TGTGCCAGCAGCCTAAACACGAAGACTAGCGTTATTCACAATGAGCAGTTCTTC. Translating gives CASSLNTKTSVIHNEQFF.

The rearrangement links TRBV7-2 to TRBJ2-7, with D uncertain. V was pared by 1 base and J by 3 bases, with 13 bases between. This CDR3 region has 15 residues. Germline CDR1 and CDR2: SGHTA and FQGNSA. The CDR3 sequence: CASSLVLRFGYEQYF. The CDR3 DNA follows: TGTGCCAGCAGCTTAGTTCTTCGTTTTGGCTACGAGCAGTACTTC.

The gene calls are TRBV27 and TRBJ2-3; 16 nucleotides align to TRBD2. Germline trimming cut 5 bases from V and 5 bases from J; bases unmatched to any gene: 10. CDR3 size: 18 residues. Per germline, CDR1 MNHEY and CDR2 SMNVEV (reference sequence). CDR3 loop: CASSATGTSGRAGDTQYF. CDR3 nucleotides: TGTGCCAGCAGTGCAACCGGGACTAGCGGGAGGGCGGGAGATACGCAGTATTTT.

This chain links TRBV11-2 with TRBJ2-7; 11 nucleotides line up with TRBD2. V lost 1 base, J lost 1 base, and 0 bases stayed unmatched. The CDR3 has 15 amino acids. Germline-derived CDR1 and CDR2 are SGHAT and FQNNGV. The CDR3 here is CASSLGLAGSYEQYF. The CDR3 nucleotides read TGTGCCAGCAGCTTAGGACTAGCGGGGTCCTACGAGCAGTACTTC.

This clone has a single count. The chain employs TRBV7-9 and TRBJ2-3; D not certain. The V end lost 4 bases, the J end lost 2 bases, and 4 bases lay between the germline ends. The CDR3 spans 12 residues. The germline V gene encodes CDR1 SEHNR and CDR2 FQNEAQ (reference sequence). Here the CDR3 DNA reads TGTGCCAGCAGCTCTCTCACAGATACGCAGTATTTT. Amino acids: CASSSLTDTQYF.

This chain connects TRBV5-4 to TRBJ2-2, with D hard to call. Germline V gene lookup returns CDR1 SGHNT and CDR2 YYREEE (reference sequence). The CDR3 extends over 13 amino acids. Deletions cut 4 bases from V and 6 bases from J, with 10 bases between. The CDR3 coding sequence is TGTGCCAGCAGCGGCGGTTGGGCCGGGGAGCTGTTTTTT. Translating gives CASSGGWAGELFF.

This clone is a singleton in its sample. This rearrangement joins TRBV29-1 to TRBJ2-3, with D unclear. Germline-derived CDR1 and CDR2 are SQVTM and ANQGSEA. The CDR3 is made up of 11 amino acids. The V end lost 7 bases, the J end lost 4 bases, and 9 bases lay between the germline ends. This CDR3 is CSAFPSDTQYF. The CDR3 region has the DNA TGCAGCGCTTTCCCTTCAGATACGCAGTATTTT.

The rearrangement uses TRBV11-1 and TRBJ1-1; the D gene is possibly TRBD1 (5 bases). This CDR3 region has 14 residues. Trimming removed 3 bases from V and 4 bases from J, with 12 bases in between. The germline V gene encodes CDR1 SGHAT and CDR2 FQDESV (reference sequence). CDR3 bases: TGTGCCAGCAGCTTCGGGGGGGTCGGCACTGAAGCTTTCTTT. Residues: CASSFGGVGTEAFF.

The chain employs TRBV7-6 and TRBJ2-5, with D possibly TRBD1 on 6 matching bases. Deletions cut 8 bases from V and 0 bases from J, with 16 bases between. The CDR3 is 15 residues long. Germline values: CDR1 SGHVS, CDR2 FNYEAQ. CDR3 in DNA: TGTGCCAGCGCTCAGGGGCCCGGGTACCAAGAGACCCAGTACTTC. Its protein is CASAQGPGYQETQYF.